This TCR beta chain was found in a study of blood T cells in healthy people across ages. Study results and limitations: Per-million-T-cell TCR beta diversity fell roughly linearly with age.

Healthy Caucasian individuals from Russia aged roughly 6 to 90 were enrolled as donors. Samples each had at least 5.5 micrograms of total RNA extracted. This clonotype occurred many times. Antigen specificity is unknown. In germline, CDR1 is SGHRS, CDR2 YFSETQ. The V segment lost 0 bases and the J segment 4 bases; nucleotides outside the gene matches: 5. CDR3 length: 17 residues. Primed by a sample-barcoded 5' primer and a J-beta primer mix, a second PCR proceeded for about 7 to 11 cycles. Carrying 12 random nucleotides, a template-switch adaptor labeled each individual cDNA molecule. TCRdb independently ran MiXCR on the 5' RACE reads; one entry per CDR3 protein. The sample records roughly 640,000 distinct CDR3 sequences, about 30% being singletons.

Sequences were obtained from blood. This TCR derives from a woman older than 75 in good health. The chain links TRBV5-1 to TRBJ2-6, with TRBD1 matching 9 bases. Written as DNA, the CDR3 is TGCGCCAGCAGCTTGGAACAGGGGGCGCGAGGGGCCAACGTCCTGACTTTC. It specifies CASSLEQGARGANVLTF. Full variable domain (rest looked up from reference TRBV5-1 and TRBJ2-6): KAGVTQTPRYLIKTRGQQVTLSCSPISGHRSVSWYQQTPGQGLQFLFEYFSETQRNKGNFPGRFSGRQFSNSRSEMNVSTLELGDSALYLCASSLEQGARGANVLTFGAGSRLTVL.